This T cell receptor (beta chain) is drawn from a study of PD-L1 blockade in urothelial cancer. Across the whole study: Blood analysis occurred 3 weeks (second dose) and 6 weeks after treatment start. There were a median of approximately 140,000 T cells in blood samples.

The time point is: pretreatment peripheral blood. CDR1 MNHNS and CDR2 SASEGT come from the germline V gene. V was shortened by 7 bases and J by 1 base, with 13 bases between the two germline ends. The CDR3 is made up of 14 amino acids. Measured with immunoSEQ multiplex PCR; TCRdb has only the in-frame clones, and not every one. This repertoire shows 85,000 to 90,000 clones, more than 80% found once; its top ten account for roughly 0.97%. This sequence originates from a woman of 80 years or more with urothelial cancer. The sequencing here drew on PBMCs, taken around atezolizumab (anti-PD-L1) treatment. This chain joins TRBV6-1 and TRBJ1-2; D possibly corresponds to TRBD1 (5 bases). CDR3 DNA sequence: TGTGCCAGCATAGGGGCGGCCCATAACTATGGCTACACCTTC. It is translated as CASIGAAHNYGYTF.